Following are 2 T cell receptor beta chains from one sample sequenced in a study of cytomegalovirus exposure and HLA in healthy donors. PCR involved 60 Vbeta and 13 Jbeta primers. Here immunoSEQ multiplex PCR was the method, and the copy in TCRdb shows in-frame clones only, minus some. The data contain about 160,000 clones, 65% to 85% of them singletons. The sequenced sample was PBMCs. These receptors originate from a male donor in good health and CMV-seropositive.

The gene calls are TRBV19 and TRBJ2-5; TRBD2 matches at 11 bases. Germline CDR1 LNHDA, CDR2 SQIVND (reference sequence). With V trimmed by 11 bases and J by 3 bases, 5 bases remained unmatched. The CDR3 consists of 13 residues. CDR3 protein: CASGTSGKETQYF. The DNA of the CDR3 is TGTGCCTCTGGGACTAGCGGAAAAGAGACCCAGTACTTC.

V is TRBV19 and J is TRBJ2-5, with D uncertain. The CDR3 totals 13 residues. Germline CDR1 and CDR2: LNHDA and SQIVND (reference sequence). V was shortened by 1 base and J by 4 bases, with 7 bases between the two germline ends. The CDR3 reads CASSIVNRETQYF. CDR3 nucleotides: TGTGCCAGTAGTATAGTGAACAGAGAGACCCAGTACTTC. The variable domain in full, with the rest retrieved from reference TRBV19 and TRBJ2-5, is DGGITQSPKYLFRKEGQNVTLSCEQNLNHDAMYWYRQDPGQGLRLIYYSQIVNDFQKGDIAEGYSVSREKKESFPLTVTSAQKNPTAFYLCASSIVNRETQYFGPGTRLLVL.